Sequencing of this T cell receptor (beta chain) was carried out in a study of graft-versus-host responses after intestinal transplantation (dated by TCRdb to about 2021). Regarding the study in general: The transplants that recipients received were multivisceral, liver-intestinal, or isolated intestinal. All recipients received anti-thymocyte globulin induction followed by maintenance tacrolimus and steroids for around three years. After intestinal transplantation, graft-versus-host and host-versus-graft alloreactive T cell clones in the graft, circulation and bone marrow were tracked using bulk TCR-beta CDR3 sequencing. To identify alloreactive clones, pre-transplant mixed lymphocyte reaction products were sequenced and compared with unstimulated pre-transplant donor and recipient T cells. A cohort of under 30 intestinal transplant recipients, including one retransplant, was enrolled, and a few patients lacking pretransplant specimens were excluded. Donor T cell macrochimerism was defined as a peak of at least 4% donor T cells among recipient peripheral blood mononuclear cells. Samples from a few later patients were sequenced in-house on an Illumina MiSeq with MiXCR processing rather than by the commercial service. Summary of the overall study and its limitations: High GvH to HvG T cell clonal ratios were observed in the allografts of patients with donor T cell macrochimerism. Conclusions were limited by the relatively low number and heterogeneity of intestinal transplant patients. GvH clones were detected in recipient bone marrow, and some of these GvH clones were observed earlier in ileal mucosa or blood, consistent with an intestinal mucosal origin. Early after transplant, peak levels of circulating GvH clones were associated with declines in HvG clones.

The library was obtained by the immunoSEQ multiplex PCR assay. For most patients, genomic DNA was isolated using the Qiagen DNeasy Blood and Tissue Kit and was shipped frozen to Adaptive Biotechnologies for TCR sequencing. Adaptive Biotechnologies carried out high-throughput TCR-beta CDR3 sequencing of genomic DNA for most patients. Under the source paper's analysis protocol: Adaptive's ImmunoSEQ software was the source of the TCR sequencing data for approximately 18 patients, while a few other patients were processed with MiXCR and VDJtools. To correct CD4 versus CD8 sorting errors, sequences present in both subsets at a frequency ratio below 5:1 were removed. CDR3 nucleotide sequences shared between donor and recipient were removed because the origin of such sequences could not be assigned. At least 2-fold expansion over unstimulated cells and a minimum CFSE-low frequency of 0.002% (template counts) or 0.001% (read counts) were required for clones to be classified as alloreactive. Mappable clones were those detected in sequenced pre-transplant spleen, lymph node, or MLR CFSE-low populations of the donor or recipient. Cumulative frequency of alloreactive clones was calculated as a percentage of all sequences weighted by copy number. The table was pulled from immuneACCESS by TCRdb, which kept in-frame rearrangements only. Such tables lose some clones; where checked, under half of the loss comes from unresolved V genes, and the rest has no known cause. That table is the source of V, J and clone size, and D and trimming were worked out from the DNA. The sample records tens of thousands of clones, about 94% of which are singletons. The ten largest account for 0.15% to 0.2% of the sample.

Counted from cysteine to phenylalanine, this CDR3 has 17 amino acids. Only the CDR3 region is kept as DNA, spanning 51 bases read in frame from base 1. V and J are trimmed by 2 bases and 0 bases, and the gene matches miss 6 bases of the junction. For CDR1 and CDR2, the germline V gene lists KGHSH and LQKENI. A word on this clone: Its antigen is still unknown. No base quality values were provided; no much bigger clone lies one nucleotide off.

This specimen's time point label, per the study, means: cells obtained before transplantation from donor or recipient. CD3+CD4+ and CD3+CD8+ populations were FACS-sorted from unstimulated pre-transplant donor and recipient cells taken from spleen or lymph nodes. This TCR was recovered from a human donor who was the organ donor for an intestinal transplant. The sequencing used unstimulated CD4+ T cells sorted from spleen or lymph node cells, collected before transplant. This receptor chain uses TRBV18 and TRBJ1-4; 7 bases in the junction line up with TRBD1. In nucleotides, the sequence is TGTGCCAGCTCACCAAGGAACAGGGGTGCAACTAATGAAAAACTGTTTTTT. Its protein is CASSPRNRGATNEKLFF.